Listed below are T cell receptor beta chains from one sample, sequenced in a study of blood T cell repertoires in COVID-19. Sequenced by immunoSEQ multiplex PCR; TCRdb stores in-frame clones only, minus some. The sample has under 200,000 clones, over 80% seen once; the top ten hold 10% to 15%. The sequenced sample was PBMCs or T cells enriched from blood (not recorded which). These receptors all stem from a woman aged 55-69 years who had recovered from COVID-19. Each CDR3 is given with its conserved first and last residue. A D gene is named only where the DNA matches it firmly. Clone size is given for some rows only: seen once, a few or many times, or a class if the clone is expanded.

J,V,size,D,length,CDR3,DNA
TRBJ1-3,TRBV5-6,few,TRBD1,19,CASSLISPGQGASGNTIYF,TGTGCCAGCAGCTTGATTAGTCCGGGACAGGGGGCTTCTGGAAACACCATATATTTT
TRBJ2-1,TRBV7-2,.,.,13,CASSPPSVDEQFF,TGTGCCAGTTCCCCGCCTAGCGTCGATGAGCAGTTCTTC
TRBJ2-3,TRBV10-3,.,TRBD2,18,CAISPGLAGKTSTDTQYF,TGTGCCATCAGTCCGGGACTAGCGGGTAAGACCAGCACAGATACGCAGTATTTT
TRBJ1-1,TRBV3-1/TRBV3-2,.,.,12,CASSQGISEAFF,TGTGCCAGCAGCCAAGGTATTTCTGAAGCTTTCTTT
TRBJ2-2,TRBV29-1,.,TRBD2,13,CSVNMGGAGELFF,TGCAGCGTAAATATGGGAGGGGCCGGGGAGCTGTTTTTT
TRBJ1-4,TRBV3-1/TRBV3-2,.,TRBD1,16,CASSQGPGQENEKLFF,TGTGCCAGCAGCCAAGGTCCGGGACAGGAGAATGAAAAACTGTTTTTT
TRBJ2-3,TRBV5-1,.,TRBD2,15,CASSLAGVAADTQYF,TGCGCCAGCAGCCTAGCGGGAGTAGCGGCAGATACGCAGTATTTT
TRBJ1-5,TRBV7-8,.,.,15,CASTLRGGGNQPQHF,TGTGCCAGCACCCTGCGGGGGGGTGGCAATCAGCCCCAGCATTTT
TRBJ2-3,TRBV13,.,TRBD2,19,CASSLFLAGNWFGTDTQYF,TGTGCCAGCAGCTTATTCCTAGCGGGGAACTGGTTTGGCACAGATACGCAGTATTTT
TRBJ1-1,TRBV5-1,few,.,14,CASSPDFRGTEAFF,TGCGCCAGCAGTCCGGACTTCCGGGGCACTGAAGCTTTCTTT
TRBJ2-2,TRBV5-1,once,.,15,CASRPNLQSTGELFF,TGCGCCAGCAGGCCTAATCTACAGAGCACCGGGGAGCTGTTTTTT
TRBJ2-5,TRBV3-1/TRBV3-2,.,TRBD2,15,CASSPMAGGQETQYF,TGTGCCAGCAGCCCGATGGCGGGAGGGCAAGAGACCCAGTACTTC
TRBJ2-5,TRBV19,.,TRBD2,15,CASSKTSGGQETQYF,TGTGCCAGTAGTAAGACTAGCGGGGGCCAAGAGACCCAGTACTTC
TRBJ2-1,TRBV3-1/TRBV3-2,.,TRBD2,15,CASSQWTSGGNEQFF,TGTGCCAGCAGCCAATGGACTAGCGGGGGGAATGAGCAGTTCTTC
TRBJ2-1,TRBV18,.,.,13,CASSPGLDNEQFF,TGTGCCAGCTCACCGGGCCTTGACAATGAGCAGTTCTTC
TRBJ2-1,TRBV5-6,.,TRBD1,11,CASSRDRGQFF,TGTGCCAGCAGCAGGGACAGGGGGCAGTTCTTC
TRBJ1-2,TRBV18,few,TRBD1,14,CASSPQDRPYGYTF,TGTGCCAGCTCACCACAGGACAGGCCCTATGGCTACACCTTC
TRBJ1-2,TRBV28,.,.,13,CASSFSSGIGYTF,TGTGCCAGCAGTTTTTCGTCGGGTATTGGCTACACCTTC
TRBJ1-4,TRBV9,.,.,14,CASSVRAGDEKLFF,TGTGCCAGCAGCGTCCGGGCAGGGGATGAAAAACTGTTTTTT
TRBJ2-1,TRBV5-1,.,TRBD2,16,CASSLGSSGLYNEQFF,TGCGCCAGCAGCTTGGGTTCTAGCGGGCTTTACAATGAGCAGTTCTTC
TRBJ2-1,TRBV4-2,.,.,18,CASSQVRTDSYSYNEQFF,TGTGCCAGCAGCCAAGTCAGGACGGACTCCTACTCCTACAATGAGCAGTTCTTC
TRBJ2-1,TRBV6-5,.,.,12,CASSRGLNEQFF,TGTGCCAGCAGTCGGGGACTCAATGAGCAGTTCTTC
TRBJ2-2,TRBV27,.,.,18,CASSSTPLDREDTGELFF,TGTGCCAGCAGTTCAACCCCTCTTGACAGGGAGGACACCGGGGAGCTGTTTTTT
TRBJ2-3,TRBV9,.,TRBD1,13,CASSVTGGLTQYF,TGTGCCAGCAGCGTAACAGGGGGCCTCACGCAGTATTTT
TRBJ2-2,TRBV4-2,.,TRBD2,16,CASSPGLAGVVGELFF,TGTGCCAGCAGCCCAGGACTAGCGGGAGTGGTCGGGGAGCTGTTTTTT
TRBJ1-2,TRBV28,.,TRBD1,14,CASNQGGANYGYTF,TGTGCCAGCAACCAGGGGGGAGCTAACTATGGCTACACCTTC
TRBJ1-5,TRBV21-1,.,.,16,CASSNGIGEGNQPQHF,TGTGCCAGCAGCAACGGTATCGGGGAGGGAAATCAGCCCCAGCATTTT
TRBJ2-5,TRBV11-3,.,TRBD1,15,CASSPGTGGRETQYF,TGTGCCAGCAGCCCCGGGACAGGGGGCCGTGAGACCCAGTACTTC
TRBJ1-5,TRBV30,few,.,20,CACQLLVPDKSSPSNQPQHF,TGTGCCTGTCAACTTTTAGTTCCGGACAAATCTTCACCAAGCAATCAGCCCCAGCATTTT
TRBJ2-3,TRBV5-1,.,.,14,CASSGGVVTDTQYF,TGCGCCAGCAGCGGAGGGGTGGTCACAGATACGCAGTATTTT
TRBJ1-1,TRBV19,.,.,13,CASSIAPFAEAFF,TGTGCCAGTAGTATAGCTCCCTTCGCTGAAGCTTTCTTT
TRBJ1-2,TRBV7-9,.,TRBD1,16,CASSPPRVDRAYGYTF,TGTGCCAGCAGCCCCCCTCGGGTAGACAGGGCTTATGGCTACACCTTC
TRBJ1-2,TRBV30,once,.,14,CAWSVLAGNYGYTF,TGTGCCTGGAGTGTACTTGCGGGTAACTATGGCTACACCTTC
TRBJ1-1,TRBV19,.,.,13,CASSTPKNTEAFF,TGTGCCAGTAGTACCCCCAAGAACACTGAAGCTTTCTTT
TRBJ2-7,TRBV7-8,.,.,11,CASSLQGGQYF,TGTGCCAGCAGCTTGCAGGGAGGGCAGTACTTC
TRBJ2-3,TRBV4-1,.,TRBD2,14,CASSSGLATDTQYF,TGCGCCAGCAGCTCGGGACTAGCCACAGATACGCAGTATTTT
TRBJ1-5,TRBV18,.,.,14,CASSPLDSNQPQHF,TGTGCCAGCTCACCATTAGATAGCAATCAGCCCCAGCATTTT
TRBJ1-1,TRBV7-6,.,.,14,CASSLGMSGDEAFF,TGTGCCAGCAGCTTAGGTATGTCAGGGGACGAAGCTTTCTTT
TRBJ2-7,TRBV5-4,once,.,14,CASSSGSEFYEQYF,TGTGCCAGCAGCTCAGGGTCGGAATTCTACGAGCAGTACTTC
TRBJ1-2,TRBV4-1,once,.,13,CASSPEGGRGYTF,TGCGCCAGCAGTCCCGAGGGGGGGCGAGGCTACACCTTC
TRBJ1-4,TRBV5-1,once,.,14,CASSSTGTNEKLFF,TGCGCCAGCAGCTCCACAGGGACTAATGAAAAACTGTTTTTT
TRBJ1-4,TRBV18,.,.,15,CASSPPQPGNEKLFF,TGTGCCAGCTCACCACCACAGCCGGGGAATGAAAAACTGTTTTTT
TRBJ1-2,TRBV5-1,.,TRBD1,14,CASSSGTGDYGYTF,TGCGCCAGCAGCTCGGGGACAGGGGACTATGGCTACACCTTC
TRBJ2-2,TRBV9,.,.,15,CASSVGRMNTGELFF,TGTGCCAGCAGCGTAGGGCGGATGAACACCGGGGAGCTGTTTTTT
TRBJ2-1,TRBV7-2,.,TRBD2,16,CASSSGLAGTHDEQFF,TGTGCCAGCAGCTCCGGGCTAGCGGGAACCCACGATGAGCAGTTCTTC
TRBJ2-1,TRBV24-1,many,TRBD2,16,CATSDSGTSGFNEQFF,TGTGCCACCAGTGACTCCGGGACTAGCGGTTTCAATGAGCAGTTCTTC
TRBJ2-7,TRBV2,.,TRBD1,14,CASGQGASNYEQYF,TGTGCCAGCGGACAGGGGGCTTCTAACTACGAGCAGTACTTC
TRBJ2-5,TRBV27,.,TRBD2,16,CASSPGTSWWGETQYF,TGTGCCAGCAGTCCCGGGACTAGCTGGTGGGGAGAGACCCAGTACTTC
TRBJ1-1,TRBV28,.,.,13,CASSIHRRTEAFF,TGTGCCAGCTCCATTCACAGGAGAACTGAAGCTTTCTTT
TRBJ1-1,TRBV21-1,.,.,17,CASSKSIWAGAKPGAFF,TGTGCCAGCAGCAAAAGCATTTGGGCAGGGGCTAAACCAGGGGCTTTCTTT
TRBJ1-2,TRBV9,.,TRBD1,14,CASSVGQGDYGYTF,TGTGCCAGCAGCGTAGGACAGGGGGACTATGGCTACACCTTC
TRBJ1-2,TRBV12-5,.,.,14,CASGLMLTGNGYTF,TGTGCTAGTGGTTTGATGCTTACAGGGAATGGCTACACCTTC
TRBJ2-5,TRBV5-1,.,.,13,CASSFMGLETQYF,TGCGCCAGCAGCTTCATGGGGCTGGAGACCCAGTACTTC